This T cell receptor beta chain was documented in a study of graft-versus-host responses after intestinal transplantation. Points from the study as a whole: GvH clones appeared in recipient marrow, some first in ileum or blood.

This table comes from immunoSEQ multiplex PCR, and its TCRdb copy is limited to in-frame clones, with some not included. Of about 16,000 clones listed, over 80% were seen once; the top ten hold 6%. The length of the CDR3 is 17 residues. The J segment lost 2 bases and the V segment lost 2 bases, leaving 8 bases of the junction unmatched. Germline V gene sequence: CDR1 SEHNR, CDR2 FQNEAQ (reference sequence). Note on this clone: Its antigen remains unidentified.

This chain uses TRBV7-9 with TRBJ2-3; 9 nucleotides agree with TRBD2. The sequences come from PBMCs, collected approximately 16 weeks after intestinal transplant. This TCR was sampled from a human patient who received an intestinal transplant, so some T cells may come from the graft donor. The CDR3 here is CASSLSNSGSITDTQYF. CDR3 sequence (DNA): TGTGCCAGCAGCTTATCTAATAGCGGGAGCATCACAGATACGCAGTATTTT.